The sequence of this T cell receptor (beta chain) was determined in a study of shared clonotypes between healthy human individuals. The germline CDR1 and CDR2 sequences are MNHNY and SVGAGI (reference sequence). Trimming took off 6 bases at V and 5 bases at J, with 10 bases between the two ends. This CDR3 spans 12 amino acids. Some clones are missing from TCRdb's copy, which holds only in-frame ones; the method was immunoSEQ multiplex PCR. Of about 1 million clones listed, 78% were seen once; the top ten hold approximately 0.5%. The chain combines TRBV6-6 with TRBJ1-1; D ambiguous. Sample: memory CD4+ T cells from PBMCs. The subset is: CD45RA-negative fraction. This receptor was obtained from a man younger than 35 in good health. Some clones in this sample may be carry-over from other donors' samples. DNA for the CDR3: TGTGCCAGCAGACGCTTAGGGACTGAAGCTTTCTTT. Protein product: CASRRLGTEAFF.